These T cell receptor beta chains were read from a single sample in a study of early T cells in non-severe SARS-CoV-2 infection. Each CDR3 protein is one row after TCRdb ran MiXCR on the 5' RACE reads. Of about 76,000 distinct CDR3 sequences listed, 15% to 18% were seen once; the top ten hold approximately 12%. The sequenced sample consisted of whole blood. These receptors were collected from an adult who was a healthcare worker with PCR-confirmed SARS-CoV-2 infection or an uninfected control (not recorded which). Both conserved end residues are part of each CDR3. The order of the fields is V gene, J gene, clone size, D gene, CDR3 protein, CDR3 DNA. A D gene is named only where the DNA matches it firmly. Clone size appears in some rows only: once, few, many, or a class for an expanded clone.

TRBV4-3,TRBJ1-5,few,NA,CASSQDLNRGNQPQHF,TGCGCCAGCAGCCAAGATCTGAATCGAGGGAATCAGCCCCAGCATTTT
TRBV28,TRBJ2-7,many,NA,CASRSSSYEQYF,TGTGCCAGCAGGTCCTCTTCCTACGAGCAGTACTTC
TRBV11-2,TRBJ2-5,NA,NA,CASSLGRQFQETQYF,TGTGCCAGCAGCTTGGGAAGACAGTTCCAAGAGACCCAGTACTTC
TRBV24-1,TRBJ2-2,few,NA,CATSLQGRTGELFF,TGTGCCACCAGTTTGCAGGGACGCACCGGGGAGCTGTTTTTT
TRBV6-1,TRBJ1-2,few,TRBD1,CASSENRGPSYGYTF,TGTGCCAGCAGTGAAAACAGGGGACCCTCCTATGGCTACACCTTC
TRBV20-1,TRBJ2-3,few,NA,CSAAPSTDTQYF,TGCAGTGCTGCCCCGAGCACAGATACGCAGTATTTT
TRBV20-1,TRBJ1-2,many,NA,CSGGGGQANYGYTF,TGCAGTGGAGGGGGGGGTCAAGCTAACTATGGCTACACCTTC
TRBV24-1,TRBJ2-1,NA,NA,CATSGFPSSYNEQFF,TGTGCCACCAGTGGTTTCCCCTCCTCATACAATGAGCAGTTCTTC
TRBV14,TRBJ2-1,NA,NA,CASSRPPEEDWIRGSYNEQFF,TGTGCCAGCAGCCGACCCCCTGAGGAAGACTGGATCAGGGGATCCTACAATGAGCAGTTCTTC
TRBV14,TRBJ1-2,many,TRBD1,CASRRQGKNYGYTF,TGTGCCAGCAGACGACAGGGGAAAAACTATGGCTACACCTTC
TRBV20-1,TRBJ1-1,few,NA,CSARKGQRTEAFF,TGCAGTGCTAGGAAAGGACAGCGCACTGAAGCTTTCTTT
TRBV12-3/TRBV12-4,TRBJ2-2,NA,NA,CASRRGELFF,TGTGCCAGCAGGCGCGGGGAGCTGTTTTTT
TRBV9,TRBJ2-1,NA,TRBD2,CASSVGISGTSGRSSYNEQFF,TGTGCCAGCAGCGTGGGAATCTCCGGGACTAGCGGGAGGAGCTCCTACAATGAGCAGTTCTTC
TRBV20-1,TRBJ2-7,many,TRBD2,CSAGRTSGSFTYEQYF,TGCAGTGCTGGCAGGACTAGCGGTTCATTCACCTACGAGCAGTACTTC
TRBV4-3,TRBJ2-1,NA,TRBD2,CASSLGIAGGIGEQFF,TGCGCCAGCAGCCTGGGGATAGCGGGAGGTATAGGTGAGCAGTTCTTC
TRBV5-6,TRBJ1-2,many,NA,CASSLAGRGSANYGYTF,TGTGCCAGCAGCTTGGCCGGAAGGGGTTCAGCTAACTATGGCTACACCTTC
TRBV6-2/TRBV6-3,TRBJ2-7,few,TRBD2,CASSLTSGGTYEQYF,TGTGCCAGCAGTTTAACTAGCGGGGGGACCTACGAGCAGTACTTC